This T cell receptor (beta chain) derives from a study of blood T cell repertoires in COVID-19. As for the study in general: Both acute and convalescent COVID-19 samples were obtained from the United States, Italy and Spain.

This CDR3 region has 14 residues. The ends were cut back, 3 bases at V and 7 bases at J, with 18 bases in the middle. Looked up from germline, CDR1 is DFQATT and CDR2 is SNEGSKA (reference sequence). Authors' methods: How many nucleated cells were present was estimated from reference gene primer amplification. Here immunoSEQ multiplex PCR was the method, and the copy in TCRdb shows in-frame clones only, minus some. The V and J calls and clone size were taken over from that table, and D and trimming were inferred from the DNA. The repertoire holds some 190,000 clones, with around 80% as singletons. This receptor was obtained from a man in his fifties or sixties who had been exposed to COVID-19. This sequence joins TRBV20-1 and TRBJ2-5, with D uncertain. The sequenced material came from PBMCs or T cells enriched from blood (not recorded which). CDR3 sequence: CSASPNAATGTQYF. Here the CDR3 DNA reads TGCAGTGCTAGTCCAAATGCGGCCACCGGGACCCAGTACTTC.